This record concerns one T cell receptor beta chain sequence. The trim removed 1 base at V and 7 bases at J, leaving 13 bases unmatched. Germline lookup yields CDR1 LNHNV and CDR2 YYDKDF (reference sequence). CDR3 size: 17 residues. Data came from immunoSEQ multiplex PCR; TCRdb stores just in-frame clones and leaves some out. Here the sample spans 700 to 900 clones, roughly 84% being singletons. This record comes from a study of T cell repertoires in MIS-A myocarditis. The rearrangement uses TRBV15 and TRBJ1-3; 7 bases are shared with TRBD1. The clonotype originates from a man between 18 and 29 years old with fulminant myocarditis from multisystem inflammatory syndrome in adults (MIS-A) after COVID-19. Sequenced input: pericardium tissue obtained at autopsy. CDR3 nucleotide sequence: TGTGCCACCAGCAGAGGGGACAGCGGGGTCGCGGGGAACACCATATATTTT. It codes for CATSRGDSGVAGNTIYF.